The clone carrying this TCR beta chain was recorded many times. Its specificity is unknown. The record originates from a study of regulatory T cells in long-lasting Graves disease. The authors built TCR beta libraries using iRepertoire HTBI primers and Arm-PCR of CDR3 regions. TCRdb reanalysed the multiplex PCR reads using MiXCR and keeps one entry per CDR3 protein. The sample carries 420,000 or so distinct CDR3 sequences, 20% to 30% recorded once. Sample time point: persistent/refractory GD, antithyroid drugs over 5 years with positive TRAb. Following extraction of RNA from PBMCs, that RNA was used to make the TCR library. With 2 bases clipped from V and 8 bases from J, the junction kept 6 bases outside the gene matches. The CDR3 sequence is 14 residues long. The germline gives CDR1 MDHEN, CDR2 SYDVKM. Findings of the study overall: Whereas new patients shared about 980 public clonotypes, persistent patients shared more, at about 2,500. It was in persistent disease that TRBV28, TRBJ1-2 and TRBJ2-5 were favored. Less diverse TCR repertoires were seen in persistent Graves' patients than in newly diagnosed ones.

The sample here was peripheral blood mononuclear cells (PBMCs), taken when the disease was refractory, from a patient treated with antithyroid drugs. This receptor was identified in a female donor with Graves disease. The chain links TRBV28 to TRBJ1-5; 7 nucleotides line up with TRBD1. The CDR3 protein is CASSLLRGGEPQHF. DNA of the CDR3: TGTGCCAGCAGTTTACTCAGGGGGGGGGAGCCCCAGCATTTT.